This TCR beta chain appears in the sequencing data of a study of read filtering for tumor transcriptome and immune sequencing. Study as a whole: Revised staging placed roughly 8 patients in R-ISS I, approximately 16 in II, 7 in III. General study results and limits: RNA-seq captured clonotypes less deeply and reliably than IR-seq.

This clonotype was found many times. Its antigen is still unknown. CDR3 length equals 11 residues. The V end was cut by 6 bases, the J end by 4 bases, with 7 bases between. This library used roughly 400 ng RNA and molecular barcoded adaptors spanning alpha/delta and beta/gamma chains. MiXCR, run by TCRdb on the reads, gives a single entry per CDR3 protein. The sample comprises 75,000 to 95,000 distinct CDR3 sequences, roughly an eighth of which are singletons, and about 15% rests with the top ten. This chain uses TRBV12-3 or TRBV12-4 with TRBJ2-7; D call uncertain. This sequence originates from a donor at least 40 years old with multiple myeloma. Input material: a population of CD138-negative cells sorted from bone marrow. The CDR3 is CASSLGYEQYF. CDR3 bases: TGTGCCAGCAGCTTGGGGTACGAGCAGTACTTC.